This T cell receptor (beta chain) was documented in a study of OX40 agonist ivuxolimab in advanced cancers. Regarding the research as a whole: Ivuxolimab was an agonistic, fully human IgG2 monoclonal antibody directed against OX40 (CD134), a costimulatory receptor. The dose-escalation cohort was around 84% male with a mean age of roughly 62 years, ranging from about 20 to 85. Intravenous ivuxolimab was administered to patients every 2 weeks at six dose levels: 0.01, 0.1, 0.3, 1.5, 3 and 10 mg/kg. Of the 50 to 55 patients in dose escalation, some 19 had hepatocellular carcinoma, about 15 had melanoma, 9 had renal cell carcinoma and 9 had head and neck cancer. Three dose-escalation patients achieved partial responses, one with hepatocellular carcinoma and two with cutaneous melanoma. Prior anti-PD-1, anti-PD-L1 or anti-CTLA-4 therapy was permitted, and checkpoint inhibitors had been received by about 37% of dose-escalation patients. Peripheral TCRbeta sequencing aimed to test whether ivuxolimab altered TCR sequence diversity and caused clonal T-cell expansion. The monotherapy dose-escalation portion (N ≈ 57 patients) of the phase I ivuxolimab trial is reported in the paper.

Patients with a history of autoimmune disease or receiving systemic immunosuppression were excluded from the trial. Peripheral blood for TCR sequencing was drawn from every dose cohort at baseline, at cycle 4 day 1 and at cycle 7 day 1. The samples were drawn from a first-in-human, open-label, multicenter phase I dose-escalation trial of ivuxolimab. Adults with locally advanced or metastatic melanoma, renal cell, hepatocellular, or head and neck squamous cell carcinoma were enrolled in the trial. Before TCR sequencing, CD4+ and CD8+ T cells were separately sorted from peripheral blood. Notes on this clone: It has no known antigen specificity. There are no base qualities to consult, and no much larger clone falls within one base.

Per the germline V gene, SGDLS is the CDR1 and YYNGEE is the CDR2. The CDR3 holds 16 amino acids from the cysteine to the phenylalanine. Of all the DNA, just the CDR3 is kept, 48 bases in frame from base 1. The germline ends are 19 bases apart after V is trimmed by 4 bases and J by 5 bases. Genomic DNA was isolated from the sorted cells so that the TCRbeta CDR3 region could be sequenced. The immunoSEQ Assay was used to sequence the TCRbeta CDR3 regions. Entries here come from immuneACCESS through TCRdb and include only in-frame sequences with V and J called. Some clones fail to appear in such tables; in the studies checked, an unresolved V gene covers under half of the shortfall, and the cause of the remainder is unknown. The sample table lists 90,000 or so clones, more than 75% of them with a count of one. The ten largest clonotypes hold around 1.6% of the sample. General findings and caveats noted by the study authors: After ivuxolimab, CD8+ T cells had more expanded clones than CD4+ T cells on average. Antigen specificity was not determined for the clonally expanded peripheral T cells. At doses from 0.1 to 3.0 mg/kg, clonal expansion was seen in both CD4+ and CD8+ blood T cells between baseline and week 6. Low levels of normalized T-cell clonal expansion were also seen in some patients who did not respond. In the 0.1-3.0 mg/kg groups, partial responders had among the lowest normalized peripheral clonal expansion, particularly in CD8+ T cells.

Sequenced material: CD4+ or CD8+ T cells sorted from blood, taken in a trial of the OX40 agonist ivuxolimab. The receptor was derived from an adult with an advanced solid tumor such as melanoma, head and neck, liver or kidney cancer. This chain joins TRBV9 to TRBJ2-1; the D element could tentatively be TRBD1 or TRBD2, as 5 bases agree for each. This receptor has the CDR3 CASSPHMGVGNNEQFF. The DNA is as follows: TGTGCCAGCAGCCCTCACATGGGGGTGGGGAACAATGAGCAGTTCTTC. Beyond the CDR3, the reference TRBV9 and TRBJ2-1 genes provide the residues; the full variable domain reads: DSGVTQTPKHLITATGQRVTLRCSPRSGDLSVYWYQQSLDQGLQFLIQYYNGEERAKGNILERFSAQQFPDLHSELNLSSLELGDSALYFCASSPHMGVGNNEQFFGPGTRLTVL.